This T cell receptor beta chain came from a study of T cell repertoires in cytomegalovirus infection (dated by TCRdb to between 2018 and 2020). With respect to the entire study: Donor HLA type was relevant to the analysis, as public TCR beta signatures indicated carriage of CMV infection together with the matching HLA type.

As concerns this clonotype: Its specific antigen is unknown. No per-base quality is available; no much larger clone lies one base away.

In the germline V gene, CDR1 corresponds to MGHRA and CDR2 to YSYEKL. Spanning cysteine to phenylalanine, the CDR3 consists of 17 amino acids. Here the CDR3 DNA is all that survives: 51 bases in frame from base 1. Unmatched junction bases come to 10, with V trimmed by 4 bases and J by 2 bases. Points the paper makes about the study in general: The ex vivo response was dominated by HLA-C-restricted CMV-specific TCR beta clonotypes, and the single most frequent clonotype in two of eight donors was supplied by these HLA-C-restricted clonotypes. In both this cohort and an independent roughly 330-donor cohort, the cumulative frequency of public TCR beta family members distinguished carriers of CMV infection plus the relevant HLA type.

Sequenced using an Illumina HiSeq 1500. TCRdb ran its own pipeline on the public reads, namely fastp trimming at Q25 and MiXCR clone calling, and kept in-frame beta chains. CDR3 protein duplicates are merged, each entry listing the most common genes and DNA. The sample contains about 320,000 distinct CDR3 sequences, roughly 9.5% of them found a single time. The ten largest clones add up to approximately 4.5% of the sample. The sequence derives from a human donor in good health (CMV status not recorded). Some clones in this sample may be carry-over from other donors' samples. The sequencing sample was made of PBMCs. The chain was built from TRBV4-1 and TRBJ2-1, with 8 middle bases fitting TRBD2. Read as DNA, the sequence is TGCGCCAGCAGCCCAACCGGAGCGGGAGAACCCTACAATGAGCAGTTCTTC. The encoded protein is CASSPTGAGEPYNEQFF.